The 30 T cell receptor beta chains in this list originate from one sample, sequenced in a study of blood T cell repertoires in COVID-19. The method was immunoSEQ multiplex PCR; TCRdb's version includes in-frame clones alone and lacks a portion of them. The data contain approximately 170,000 clones, roughly 86% of them singletons. Sequenced sample: peripheral blood. The receptors derive from a woman over 75 with COVID-19, enrolled during active disease.

This chain joins TRBV28 and TRBJ1-5, with a possible D match to TRBD1 (5 bases). The CDR3 is 13 residues long. The germline gives CDR1 MDHEN, CDR2 SYDVKM. Trimming left V 5 bases short and J 5 bases short, with 10 bases between. DNA for the CDR3: TGTGCCAGCAGTGCAGGGATACATCAGCCCCAGCATTTT. Its protein is CASSAGIHQPQHF. The full variable domain, rest sourced from reference TRBV28 and TRBJ1-5, is DVKVTQSSRYLVKRTGEKVFLECVQDMDHENMFWYRQDPGLGLRLIYFSYDVKMKEKGDIPEGYSVSREKKERFSLILESASTNQTSMYLCASSAGIHQPQHFGDGTRLSIL.

The rearrangement links TRBV9 to TRBJ2-1; D gene unclear. The germline V gene has CDR1 SGDLS and CDR2 YYNGEE. This CDR3 contains 14 residues. Trimming shortened V by 3 bases and J by 6 bases, and 13 bases separated the two germline ends. Written as DNA, the CDR3 is TGTGCCAGCAGCGGAGGCGACCGAGGCAATGAGCAGTTCTTC. Translating it yields CASSGGDRGNEQFF.

The chain links TRBV10-3 to TRBJ2-3; TRBD1 agrees at 7 bases. V shed 6 bases, J shed 1 base, and the junction held 4 bases outside the gene matches. The CDR3 spans 14 residues. CDR1 is ENHRY and CDR2 is SYGVKD in the germline V gene. The CDR3 sequence: CAISRDSRTDTQYF. The CDR3 DNA is TGTGCCATCAGCCGGGACAGCCGCACAGATACGCAGTATTTT.

The CDR3 DNA follows: TGTGCCAGCAGTCGAGGACAGGGGGCGAATCAGCCCCAGCATTTT. Encoded protein: CASSRGQGANQPQHF. The V gene is TRBV6-6, the J gene TRBJ1-5; the match to TRBD1 covers 11 bases. Germline V lookup: CDR1 MNHNY, CDR2 SVGAGI (reference sequence). This CDR3 contains 15 residues. The junction had 4 bases not matched to a gene; V was cut back by 5 bases and J by 4 bases.

V and J are TRBV11-2 and TRBJ2-1; D not resolved. Germline CDR1 is SGHAT and CDR2 is FQNNGV. The CDR3 contains 14 residues. Trimming left V 0 bases short and J 9 bases short, with 12 bases between. CDR3 sequence reads: CASSLDRVPPEQFF. CDR3 DNA: TGTGCCAGCAGCTTAGACCGGGTTCCCCCTGAGCAGTTCTTC.

The rearrangement joins TRBV18 to TRBJ1-2, with 10 bases fitting TRBD1. Germline loops: CDR1 KGHSH, CDR2 LQKENI. V lost 6 bases and J lost 4; bases outside the gene matches: 8. This CDR3 spans 15 amino acids. The CDR3 here is CASSLDRGLGYGYTF. The CDR3 DNA reads TGTGCCAGCTCCCTAGACAGGGGGCTCGGCTATGGCTACACCTTC.

The chain recombines TRBV6-2 or TRBV6-3 with TRBJ2-1; 11 bases match TRBD1. From germline, CDR1 is MNHEY and CDR2 SVGEGT. After removal of 4 bases from V and 8 bases from J, the junction contained 7 bases not matched to a gene. The CDR3 spans 15 residues. The CDR3 DNA is TGTGCCAGCAGTTTACCGGGACAGGGGGGGCATGAGCAGTTCTTC. It yields the protein CASSLPGQGGHEQFF.

V is TRBV3-1 (or the pseudogene TRBV3-2) and J is TRBJ2-1; D is undetermined. V lost 0 bases and J 12 bases, leaving 9 bases between the germline ends. The CDR3 runs to 12 residues. Germline values: CDR1 LGHDT, CDR2 YNNKEL (reference sequence). The CDR3 region has the DNA TGTGCCAGCAGCCAAGATAAAGGAGTGCAGTTCTTC. Its translation is CASSQDKGVQFF.

The chain carries TRBV11-2 and TRBJ1-4; D is uncertain. Deletions cut 8 bases from V and 8 bases from J, with 12 bases between. CDR1 and CDR2 (germline): SGHAT, FQNNGV. This CDR3 has 12 residues. The CDR3 sequence: CASGNYGEKLFF. The CDR3 nucleotides read TGTGCCAGCGGCAACTATGGAGAAAAACTGTTTTTT.

The chain carries TRBV4-3 and TRBJ2-7; 12 nucleotides align to TRBD2. J gave up 4 bases and V 0 bases, and 10 bases lay outside the gene matches. The germline V gene has CDR1 LGHNA and CDR2 YSLEER. This CDR3 spans 18 amino acids. CDR3 loop: CASSQDSSSGRATYEQYF. As DNA, the CDR3 is TGCGCCAGCAGCCAAGATTCGTCTAGCGGGAGGGCAACATACGAGCAGTACTTC.

V usage is TRBV5-1 and J usage is TRBJ2-2, with 9 bases matching TRBD1. V lost 0 bases and J lost 5; bases outside the gene matches: 5. The CDR3 spans 16 residues. CDR1 and CDR2 from the germline V gene are SGHRS and YFSETQ. The DNA for the CDR3 is TGCGCCAGCAGCTTGGAATTGACAGGGGGTACCGGGGAGCTGTTTTTT. Amino acid sequence: CASSLELTGGTGELFF. Full variable domain (rest looked up from reference TRBV5-1 and TRBJ2-2): KAGVTQTPRYLIKTRGQQVTLSCSPISGHRSVSWYQQTPGQGLQFLFEYFSETQRNKGNFPGRFSGRQFSNSRSEMNVSTLELGDSALYLCASSLELTGGTGELFFGEGSRLTVL.

This chain joins TRBV28 and TRBJ1-1, with D unclear. The V end lost 5 bases, the J end lost 5 bases, and 15 bases lay between the germline ends. Germline CDR1 and CDR2: MDHEN and SYDVKM. The CDR3 contains 14 residues. The CDR3 DNA reads TGTGCCAGCAGTCCACCACTTAAGGAGACTGAAGCTTTCTTT. Translation gives CASSPPLKETEAFF.

V and J are TRBV28 and TRBJ2-7; D perhaps matches TRBD1 (6 bases). Between the trimmed V and J ends, which lost 4 bases and 4 bases, there was a span of 8 bases. Germline CDR1 reads MDHEN; CDR2 reads SYDVKM. This CDR3 region has 12 residues. The CDR3: CASSSRGYEQYF. CDR3 bases: TGTGCCAGCAGTTCCAGGGGTTACGAGCAGTACTTC.

The chain couples TRBV4-3 to TRBJ1-1; D is possibly TRBD1 (5 bases). From germline, CDR1 is LGHNA and CDR2 YSLEER. The CDR3 spans 15 residues. V was trimmed by 5 bases and J by 0 bases, leaving 13 bases between them. The CDR3 spells CASSWDRGVNTEAFF. For the CDR3, the DNA is TGCGCCAGCAGCTGGGACCGGGGGGTGAACACTGAAGCTTTCTTT.

The chain joins TRBV21-1 to TRBJ2-5; the tabulated D call, TRBD2, remains unverified against the DNA. TRBV21-1 is shown as a pseudogene. The CDR3 runs 15 residues. The CDR3 sequence: CASSKPNPGGETQYF. CDR3 sequence (DNA): TGTGCCAGCAGCAAACCCAACCCGGGTGGAGAGACCCAGTACTTC.

This rearrangement joins TRBV28 to TRBJ2-2, with 8 nucleotides matching TRBD2. Germline-derived CDR1 and CDR2 are MDHEN and SYDVKM. Trimming took 5 bases from V and 3 from J; bases not matched to a gene: 2. The CDR3 consists of 14 residues. As DNA, the CDR3 is TGTGCCAGCAGTAGAGCGGGAGACACCGGGGAGCTGTTTTTT. Amino acid sequence: CASSRAGDTGELFF.

V usage is TRBV10-2 and J usage is TRBJ1-1; the D is unclear. This CDR3 has 13 amino acids. Germline lookup yields CDR1 WSHSY and CDR2 SAAADI. Trimming cost V 2 bases and J 3 bases, with 7 bases left between them. CDR3 in DNA: TGCGCCAGCAGTGAGATCGGGGACACTGAAGCTTTCTTT. It yields the protein CASSEIGDTEAFF.

The chain is built from TRBV5-1 and TRBJ2-2; D remains unclear. CDR1 and CDR2 from the germline V gene are SGHRS and YFSETQ. This CDR3 has 14 amino acids. V lost 0 bases, J lost 4 bases, and 7 bases lay in between. CDR3 amino acids: CASSLETPTGELFF. CDR3 nucleotides: TGCGCCAGCAGCTTGGAGACACCCACCGGGGAGCTGTTTTTT. Drawing the rest from reference TRBV5-1 and TRBJ2-2, the complete variable domain is KAGVTQTPRYLIKTRGQQVTLSCSPISGHRSVSWYQQTPGQGLQFLFEYFSETQRNKGNFPGRFSGRQFSNSRSEMNVSTLELGDSALYLCASSLETPTGELFFGEGSRLTVL.

The table lists this clone with a count of one. The rearrangement joins TRBV5-5 to TRBJ2-6; D uncertain. Germline CDR1 is SGHKS and CDR2 is YYEKEE (reference sequence). With 4 bases removed from V and 4 bases from J, the gap between germline ends came to 9 bases. This CDR3 contains 14 residues. In DNA, the CDR3 is TGTGCCAGCAGCGTCGGGTCAGGGGCCAACGTCCTGACTTTC. Translated: CASSVGSGANVLTF.

The chain carries TRBV6-5 and TRBJ2-5, with TRBD2 as a possible D gene (6 bases). Trimming left V 2 bases short and J 4 bases short, with 8 bases between. Per the germline V gene, CDR1 is MNHEY and CDR2 is SVGAGI. The CDR3 runs to 13 residues. CDR3 amino acids: CASSYGGGETQYF. The CDR3 nucleotides are TGTGCCAGCAGTTACGGGGGAGGAGAGACCCAGTACTTC.

Remarks on this clone: The same CDR3 also results from other DNA sequences found in this sample. The genes are TRBV5-1 and TRBJ1-1; maybe TRBD1 (6 bases). CDR3 size: 14 residues. The germline gives CDR1 SGHRS, CDR2 YFSETQ. With 0 bases removed from V and 4 bases from J, the gap between germline ends came to 10 bases. CDR3 sequence (DNA): TGCGCCAGCAGCTTGGTGGGGGCTGGCACTGAAGCTTTCTTT. Translating it yields CASSLVGAGTEAFF.

V is TRBV7-2 and J is TRBJ1-6; D may be TRBD1 (6 bases). Between the trimmed V and J ends, which lost 6 bases and 7 bases, there was a span of 13 bases. CDR1 and CDR2 (germline): SGHTA, FQGNSA. This CDR3 comprises 14 residues. CDR3 sequence: CASRPGAVNSPLHF. The DNA of the CDR3 is TGTGCCAGCAGGCCAGGGGCGGTGAATTCACCCCTCCACTTT. Variable domain in full (rest from reference TRBV7-2 and TRBJ1-6): GAGVSQSPSNKVTEKGKDVELRCDPISGHTALYWYRQSLGQGLEFLIYFQGNSAPDKSGLPSDRFSAERTGGSVSTLTIQRTQQEDSAVYLCASRPGAVNSPLHFGNGTRLTVT.

The V call is TRBV7-2, the J call TRBJ2-7, with TRBD1 matching over 8 bases. Germline V gene lookup returns CDR1 SGHTA and CDR2 FQGNSA. The CDR3 loop spans 17 amino acids. V lost 4 bases and J lost 5; bases outside the gene matches: 16. This CDR3 reads CASSSQTGATSLHEQYF. The CDR3 nucleotides read TGTGCCAGCAGCTCCCAGACAGGGGCGACCTCTTTGCACGAGCAGTACTTC.

The genes are TRBV18 and TRBJ2-2, with 11 positions matching TRBD2. The V segment lost 3 bases and the J segment 3 bases; nucleotides outside the gene matches: 3. Germline CDR1 KGHSH, CDR2 LQKENI. This CDR3 is built from 16 residues. This CDR3 reads CASSPGTSGYTGELFF. The CDR3 DNA reads TGTGCCAGCTCACCGGGGACTAGCGGCTACACCGGGGAGCTGTTTTTT. Variable domain in full (rest from reference TRBV18 and TRBJ2-2): NAGVMQNPRHLVRRRGQEARLRCSPMKGHSHVYWYRQLPEEGLKFMVYLQKENIIDESGMPKERFSAEFPKEGPSILRIQQVVRGDSAAYFCASSPGTSGYTGELFFGEGSRLTVL.

V is TRBV2 and J is TRBJ2-2; TRBD2 matches at 10 bases. CDR1 is SNHLY, CDR2 FYNNEI, per germline. V was clipped by 6 bases and J by 3 bases; unmatched bases: 7. This CDR3 spans 16 amino acids. The DNA for the CDR3 is TGTGCCAGCAGGGGGAGCGGGAGGGCCTACACCGGGGAGCTGTTTTTT. As protein: CASRGSGRAYTGELFF. Full variable domain (rest looked up from reference TRBV2 and TRBJ2-2): EPEVTQTPSHQVTQMGQEVILRCVPISNHLYFYWYRQILGQKVEFLVSFYNNEISEKSEIFDDQFSVERPDGSNFTLKIRSTKLEDSAMYFCASRGSGRAYTGELFFGEGSRLTVL.

This chain uses TRBV27 with TRBJ2-7, with no clear D. There are 15 residues in the CDR3. V dropped 2 bases and J dropped 0 bases, with 11 bases sitting between them. CDR1 is MNHEY and CDR2 is SMNVEV in the germline V gene (reference sequence). CDR3 sequence: CASSLGLPSSYEQYF. CDR3 in DNA: TGTGCCAGCAGTTTAGGCCTTCCCTCCTCCTACGAGCAGTACTTC.

Comment on this clone: Relative to the germline gene, one junction end is altered; a read error may explain this. This sequence joins TRBV19 and TRBJ1-2; D remains ambiguous. CDR3 length equals 15 residues. CDR1 and CDR2 from the germline V gene are LNHDA and SQIVND (reference sequence). CDR3 in amino acids: CASSISDGANYGYTF. CDR3 in DNA: TGTGCCAGTAGTATCTCTGACGGAGCTAATTATGGCTACACCTTC.

This rearrangement joins TRBV5-6 to TRBJ1-2, with D hard to call. Trimming pared 2 bases from V and 6 bases from J, leaving 20 bases between. The CDR3 extends over 16 amino acids. Looked up from germline, CDR1 is SGHDT and CDR2 is YYEEEE. CDR3 residues: CASSFGLLGKGDGYTF. The CDR3, as DNA: TGTGCCAGCAGCTTTGGACTCTTGGGTAAAGGAGATGGCTACACCTTC. Looking up the rest from reference TRBV5-6 and TRBJ1-2 gives the full variable domain: DAGVTQSPTHLIKTRGQQVTLRCSPKSGHDTVSWYQQALGQGPQFIFQYYEEEERQRGNFPDRFSGHQFPNYSSELNVNALLLGDSALYLCASSFGLLGKGDGYTFGSGTRLTVV.

The gene calls are TRBV20-1 and TRBJ2-7; a weak D match, TRBD1 (6 bases). Germline lookup yields CDR1 DFQATT and CDR2 SNEGSKA (reference sequence). Trimming pared 5 bases from V and 4 bases from J, leaving 9 bases between. CDR3 length equals 11 residues. The CDR3 protein is CSAWDKYEQYF. CDR3 nucleotides: TGCAGTGCTTGGGACAAATACGAGCAGTACTTC.

This clone was counted once. The chain joins TRBV11-2 to TRBJ1-2, with a possible D match to TRBD1 (5 bases). The germline V gene encodes CDR1 SGHAT and CDR2 FQNNGV. The CDR3 covers 14 residues. V dropped 0 bases and J dropped 6 bases, with 11 bases sitting between them. CDR3 sequence reads: CASSLDRVLNGYTF. The CDR3 DNA sequence: TGTGCCAGCAGCTTAGACAGGGTGTTAAATGGCTACACCTTC.